The clone carrying this T cell receptor beta chain was counted only a few times. These data originate in a study of T-cell memory formation after mild COVID-19. Researchers used 5'RACE with constant-segment primers to make TCR alpha and TCR beta cDNA libraries that carry sample barcodes and UMIs. TCRdb re-called the 5' RACE reads through MiXCR, storing one row per CDR3 protein. Of fewer than 350,000 distinct CDR3 sequences listed, around an eighth are singletons. With V trimmed by 5 bases and J by 1 base, 7 bases remained unmatched. This CDR3 spans 16 amino acids. Germline values: CDR1 MDHEN, CDR2 SYDVKM.

The sequence came from a man younger than 30 who had mild COVID-19 (a few samples of this study predate the infection). Cell type and time point are not known. The chain carries TRBV28 and TRBJ2-3, with 9 bases that match TRBD2. The sequenced sample consisted of PBMCs or a T cell subset sorted from them (not recorded which). In nucleotides, the CDR3 is TGTGCCAGCAGTGCGGTAGCGGGGGCTGGCACAGATACGCAGTATTTT. This gives the protein CASSAVAGAGTDTQYF.